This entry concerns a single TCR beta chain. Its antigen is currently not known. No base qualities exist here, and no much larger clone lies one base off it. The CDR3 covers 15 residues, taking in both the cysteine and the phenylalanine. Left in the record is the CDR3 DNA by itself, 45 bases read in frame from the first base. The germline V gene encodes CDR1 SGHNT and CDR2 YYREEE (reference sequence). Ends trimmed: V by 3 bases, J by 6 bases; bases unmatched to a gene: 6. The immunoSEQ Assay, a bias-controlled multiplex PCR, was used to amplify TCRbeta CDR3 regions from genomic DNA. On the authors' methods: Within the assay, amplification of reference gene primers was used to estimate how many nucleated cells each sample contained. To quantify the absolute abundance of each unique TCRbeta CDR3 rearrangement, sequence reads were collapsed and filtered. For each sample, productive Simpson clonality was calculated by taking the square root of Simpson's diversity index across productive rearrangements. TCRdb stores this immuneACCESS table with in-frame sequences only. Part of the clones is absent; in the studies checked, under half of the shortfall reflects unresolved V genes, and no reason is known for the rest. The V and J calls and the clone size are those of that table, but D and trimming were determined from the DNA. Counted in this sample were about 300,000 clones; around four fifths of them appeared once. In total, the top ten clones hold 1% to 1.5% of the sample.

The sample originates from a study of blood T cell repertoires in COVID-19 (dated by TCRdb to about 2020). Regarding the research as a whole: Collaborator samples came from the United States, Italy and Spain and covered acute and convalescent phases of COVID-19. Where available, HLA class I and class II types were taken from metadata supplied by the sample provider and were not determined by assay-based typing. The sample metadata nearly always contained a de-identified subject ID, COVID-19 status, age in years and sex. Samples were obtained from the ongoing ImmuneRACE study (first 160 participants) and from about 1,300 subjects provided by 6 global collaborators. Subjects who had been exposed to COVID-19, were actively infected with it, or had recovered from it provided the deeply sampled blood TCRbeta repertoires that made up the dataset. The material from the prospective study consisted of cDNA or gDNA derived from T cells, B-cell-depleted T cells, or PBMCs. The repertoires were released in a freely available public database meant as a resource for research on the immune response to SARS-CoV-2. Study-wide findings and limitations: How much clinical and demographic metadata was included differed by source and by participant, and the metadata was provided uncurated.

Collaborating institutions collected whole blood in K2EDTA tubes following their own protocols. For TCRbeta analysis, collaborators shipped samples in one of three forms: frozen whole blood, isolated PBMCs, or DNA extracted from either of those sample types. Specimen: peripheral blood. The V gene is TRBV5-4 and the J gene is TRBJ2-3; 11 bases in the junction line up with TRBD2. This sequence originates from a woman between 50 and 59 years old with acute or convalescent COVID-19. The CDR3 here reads CASSSTSGGGDTQYF. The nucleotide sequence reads TGTGCCAGCAGCTCCACTAGCGGGGGCGGCGATACGCAGTATTTT.